The 23 T cell receptor beta chains below were found in one sample sequenced in a study of vaccination effects on CD4 cells after COVID-19. Their specific antigens are unknown. Sequencing was performed with immunoSEQ multiplex PCR; in TCRdb, only in-frame clones are kept and a portion is missing. The sample shows approximately 24,000 clones, 76% of them seen only once. Expansion of antigen-specific CD4+ T cells with viral peptide pools was carried out by the ViraFEST assay before sequencing. Having been cultured for ten to eleven days, the cells underwent CD4+ T cell isolation. Nobody among the vaccine recipients had prior SARS-CoV-2 infection (nucleocapsid antibodies were negative). The sequences come from CD4+ T cells from PBMCs cultured with HCoV-NL63 spike peptides, collected before COVID-19 vaccination. The receptors derive from a human donor who received a COVID-19 vaccine.

The J gene is TRBJ1-3, the V gene TRBV3-1 (or the pseudogene TRBV3-2); D is unclear. The length of the CDR3 is 13 residues. V lost 1 base to trimming and J lost 4 bases, with 5 bases between them. The germline CDR1 and CDR2 sequences are LGHDT and YNNKEL (reference sequence). CDR3 nucleotide sequence: TGTGCCAGCAGCCAAGTTTTAGGAAACACCATATATTTT. Residues: CASSQVLGNTIYF.

V usage is TRBV6-2 or TRBV6-3 and J usage is TRBJ1-3, with D hard to call. Germline V CDR1 and CDR2: MNHEY, SVGEGT. Trimming cost V 2 bases and J 5 bases, with 13 bases left between them. The CDR3 contains 15 residues. CDR3: CASSYTQVLRNTIYF. The CDR3 bases are TGTGCCAGCAGTTACACTCAGGTTCTCCGAAACACCATATATTTT.

This chain joins TRBV10-3 and TRBJ1-2; D remains unclear. CDR3 length: 11 amino acids. Germline-derived CDR1 and CDR2 are ENHRY and SYGVKD. Trimming took off 2 bases at V and 4 bases at J, with 2 bases between the two ends. The CDR3 sequence: CAISESYGYTF. CDR3 DNA: TGTGCCATCAGTGAGAGCTATGGCTACACCTTC.

The chain couples TRBV4-1 to TRBJ1-4; 7 positions match TRBD1. The V gene's germline CDR1 is MGHRA and CDR2 YSYEKL. J lost 6 bases, V lost 3 bases, and 19 bases had no gene match. The length of the CDR3 is 19 residues. CDR3: CASSHSTGRFSRLDEKLFF. The CDR3, as DNA: TGCGCCAGCAGCCACTCGACAGGGAGGTTTTCGAGACTAGATGAAAAACTGTTTTTT.

On this clone: Other DNA variants within this sample encode the same CDR3. The rearrangement uses TRBV2 and TRBJ1-1; the D gene is possibly TRBD1 (6 bases). Trimming took off 8 bases at V and 1 base at J, with 8 bases between the two ends. From germline, CDR1 is SNHLY and CDR2 FYNNEI. The CDR3 is made up of 12 amino acids. CDR3 in DNA: TGTGCCAGCGGAGGGGGGAACACTGAAGCTTTCTTT. Residues: CASGGGNTEAFF.

The rearrangement links TRBV7-8 to TRBJ2-7, with 7 positions matching TRBD2. Germline lookup yields CDR1 SGHVS and CDR2 FQNEAQ. The CDR3 has 14 amino acids. V was clipped by 7 bases and J by 3 bases; unmatched bases: 9. CDR3 DNA sequence: TGTGCCAGCACCCTGACTAGCTTCGGCTACGAGCAGTACTTC. Protein: CASTLTSFGYEQYF.

The chain uses TRBV19 and TRBJ2-5; D is perhaps TRBD2 (6 bases). Germline V gives CDR1 LNHDA, CDR2 SQIVND (reference sequence). Trimming left V 1 base short and J 5 bases short, with 20 bases between. The CDR3 consists of 17 residues. As DNA, the CDR3 is TGTGCCAGTAGTATAGCCGGTAGGGACCGCGGGGATGAGACCCAGTACTTC. Amino acids: CASSIAGRDRGDETQYF. Complete variable domain (other parts from reference TRBV19 and TRBJ2-5): DGGITQSPKYLFRKEGQNVTLSCEQNLNHDAMYWYRQDPGQGLRLIYYSQIVNDFQKGDIAEGYSVSREKKESFPLTVTSAQKNPTAFYLCASSIAGRDRGDETQYFGPGTRLLVL.

The chain recombines TRBV27 with TRBJ1-1; 8 nucleotides line up with TRBD1. V lost 5 bases, J lost 2 bases, and 10 bases stayed unmatched. CDR3 length equals 16 residues. Per the germline V gene, CDR1 is MNHEY and CDR2 is SMNVEV (reference sequence). CDR3 bases: TGTGCCAGCAGTGCCAGGGGGCCCATGTTCAACACTGAAGCTTTCTTT. It encodes CASSARGPMFNTEAFF.

CDR3 sequence: CASSDSTSGTYEQYF. CDR3 DNA: TGTGCCAGTAGCGATTCGACTAGCGGTACCTACGAGCAGTACTTC. V gene TRBV19 combines with J gene TRBJ2-7; TRBD2 agrees at 9 bases. This CDR3 is 15 amino acids long. The V segment lost 6 bases and the J segment 2 bases; nucleotides outside the gene matches: 8. Per the germline V gene, CDR1 is LNHDA and CDR2 is SQIVND (reference sequence).

V usage is TRBV3-1 (or the pseudogene TRBV3-2) and J usage is TRBJ1-3; D is perhaps TRBD1 (5 bases). Trimming pared 2 bases from V and 1 base from J, leaving 12 bases between. The CDR3 runs 16 residues. Germline CDR1 and CDR2: LGHDT and YNNKEL (reference sequence). CDR3 DNA: TGTGCCAGCAGCCAATTGAGAGGGGTGTCTGGAAACACCATATATTTT. Residues: CASSQLRGVSGNTIYF.

The V and J genes are TRBV28 and TRBJ2-7; D is tentatively TRBD1 or TRBD2 (5 bases each). CDR1 MDHEN and CDR2 SYDVKM come from the germline V gene. This CDR3 has 13 residues. V lost 4 bases and J lost 6, with 13 bases in between. This CDR3 reads CASSSGDVSEQYF. Written as DNA, the CDR3 is TGTGCCAGCAGTTCCGGGGACGTAAGCGAGCAGTACTTC.

The V and J genes are TRBV11-2 and TRBJ1-4; TRBD1 aligns across 7 bases. Germline values: CDR1 SGHAT, CDR2 FQNNGV. The V and J ends lost 0 bases and 8 bases, in that order; junction bases with no gene match: 3. The CDR3 length is 14 residues. The CDR3 sequence is CASSLDRGSEKLFF. CDR3 DNA: TGTGCCAGCAGCTTAGACAGGGGGAGCGAAAAACTGTTTTTT.

This sequence joins TRBV21-1 and TRBJ2-5; the D segment call TRBD1 is taken from the table without a DNA check. TRBV21-1 represents a pseudogene. This CDR3 region has 13 residues. CDR3 sequence reads: CASSKGAHETQYF. The CDR3 nucleotides read TGTGCCAGCAGCAAAGGGGCACATGAGACCCAGTACTTC.

The gene calls are TRBV19 and TRBJ1-6; D is unclear. The CDR3 totals 17 residues. Germline CDR1 reads LNHDA; CDR2 reads SQIVND (reference sequence). V was trimmed by 5 bases and J by 0 bases, leaving 14 bases between them. The CDR3 sequence is CASSGLAISSYNSPLHF. Written as DNA, the CDR3 is TGTGCCAGTAGTGGCCTAGCGATAAGCTCCTATAATTCACCCCTCCACTTT.

This clone was seen a handful of times. The V and J genes are TRBV4-1 and TRBJ2-7; D call uncertain. Germline values: CDR1 MGHRA, CDR2 YSYEKL. V was cut by 1 base and J by 0 bases, with 10 bases left in between. The CDR3 totals 15 residues. CDR3 coding DNA: TGCGCCAGCAGCCAAGGACGGTGGAGCTCCTACGAGCAGTACTTC. Protein: CASSQGRWSSYEQYF.

This clone appeared a single time. V gene TRBV29-1 combines with J gene TRBJ1-1; D gene ambiguous. The germline CDR1 and CDR2 sequences are SQVTM and ANQGSEA. V was shortened by 4 bases and J by 4 bases, with 4 bases between the two germline ends. The CDR3 extends over 10 amino acids. The CDR3 region has the DNA TGCAGCGTTGTAGTCACTGAAGCTTTCTTT. It yields the protein CSVVVTEAFF.

The chain uses TRBV27 and TRBJ2-5; the D is unclear. V was trimmed by 5 bases and J by 6 bases, leaving 22 bases between them. Germline loops: CDR1 MNHEY, CDR2 SMNVEV (reference sequence). The length of the CDR3 is 16 residues. Here the CDR3 reads CASSPSLEPLRQTQYF. CDR3 bases: TGTGCCAGCAGTCCATCCCTCGAGCCCCTACGTCAGACCCAGTACTTC.

The CDR3 spells CASGLVLRGTDPYEQYF. CDR3 coding DNA: TGTGCTAGTGGTTTGGTACTAAGGGGGACGGACCCCTACGAGCAGTACTTC. The chain employs TRBV12-5 and TRBJ2-7, with D possibly TRBD1 on 6 matching bases. The ends were cut back, 0 bases at V and 2 bases at J, with 17 bases in the middle. The CDR3 extends over 17 amino acids. CDR1 and CDR2 (germline): LGHNT, FRNRAP.

CDR3 nucleotides: TGTGCCAGCAGGGGACAGGTTTGGACTGAAGCTTTCTTT. Its protein is CASRGQVWTEAFF. This chain connects TRBV6-5 to TRBJ1-1; 8 positions agree with TRBD1. V shed 6 bases and J 5 bases; nucleotides not matched to a gene: 5. The CDR3 contains 13 residues. Germline V lookup: CDR1 MNHEY, CDR2 SVGAGI.

The table lists this clone with a few counts. The chain has TRBV18 and TRBJ2-7; the D is unclear. There are 11 residues in the CDR3. Germline V gene lookup returns CDR1 KGHSH and CDR2 LQKENI. Trimming took off 5 bases at V and 0 bases at J, with 2 bases between the two ends. The CDR3 nucleotides read TGTGCCAGCTCATCCTCCTACGAGCAGTACTTC. It codes for CASSSSYEQYF.

The genes are TRBV4-1 and TRBJ2-3; 7 positions agree with TRBD1. The CDR3 totals 15 residues. CDR1 MGHRA and CDR2 YSYEKL come from the germline V gene. V trimming: 4 bases; J trimming: 0 bases; junction bases outside the gene matches: 4. The CDR3 sequence: CASSRTGQSTDTQYF. CDR3 bases: TGCGCCAGCAGCCGAACGGGACAGAGCACAGATACGCAGTATTTT.

The chain couples TRBV18 to TRBJ2-3; D remains ambiguous. CDR1 and CDR2 from the germline V gene are KGHSH and LQKENI. The ends were cut back, 2 bases at V and 0 bases at J, with 6 bases in the middle. The CDR3 is 14 amino acids. CDR3 coding DNA: TGTGCCAGCTCACCATTAGGTAGCACAGATACGCAGTATTTT. It is translated as CASSPLGSTDTQYF.

The gene calls are TRBV25-1 and TRBJ1-1; D call uncertain. The CDR3 has 12 amino acids. Germline values: CDR1 MGHDK, CDR2 SYGVNS. The V gene lost 8 bases and the J gene lost 0 bases, with 7 bases spanning the gap. In DNA, the CDR3 is TGTGCCAGCGGCTACCTGAACACTGAAGCTTTCTTT. This sequence encodes CASGYLNTEAFF. The whole variable domain, filled in from reference TRBV25-1 and TRBJ1-1, reads EADIYQTPRYLVIGTGKKITLECSQTMGHDKMYWYQQDPGMELHLIHYSYGVNSTEKGDLSSESTVSRIRTEHFPLTLESARPSHTSQYLCASGYLNTEAFFGQGTRLTVV.